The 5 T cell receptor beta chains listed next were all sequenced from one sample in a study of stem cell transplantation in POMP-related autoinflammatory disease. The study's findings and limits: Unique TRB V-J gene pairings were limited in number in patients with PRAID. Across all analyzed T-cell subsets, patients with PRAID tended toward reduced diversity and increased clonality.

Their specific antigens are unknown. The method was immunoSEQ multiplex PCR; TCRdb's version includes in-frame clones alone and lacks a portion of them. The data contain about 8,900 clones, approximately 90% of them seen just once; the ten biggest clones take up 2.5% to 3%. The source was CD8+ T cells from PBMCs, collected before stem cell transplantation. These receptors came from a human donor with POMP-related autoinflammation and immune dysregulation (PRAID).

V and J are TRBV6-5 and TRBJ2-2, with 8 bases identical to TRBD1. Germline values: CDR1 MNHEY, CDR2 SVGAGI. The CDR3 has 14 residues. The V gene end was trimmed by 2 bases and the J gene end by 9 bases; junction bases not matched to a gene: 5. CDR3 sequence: CASSYRTGYRELFF. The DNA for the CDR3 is TGTGCCAGCAGTTACAGGACAGGGTACCGGGAGCTGTTTTTT.

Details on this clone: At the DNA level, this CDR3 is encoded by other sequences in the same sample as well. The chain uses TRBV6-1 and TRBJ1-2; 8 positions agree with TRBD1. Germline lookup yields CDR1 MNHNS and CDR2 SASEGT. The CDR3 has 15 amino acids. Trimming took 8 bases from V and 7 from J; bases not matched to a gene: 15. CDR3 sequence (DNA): TGTGCCAGCGAAGCCCCCTTCACAGGGGGTTTTGGCTACACCTTC. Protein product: CASEAPFTGGFGYTF.

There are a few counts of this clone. CDR3 amino acids: CASSTTSGDYEQYF. In DNA form, the CDR3 reads TGCGCCAGCAGCACCACTAGCGGAGATTACGAGCAGTACTTC. The V and J genes are TRBV5-1 and TRBJ2-7, with TRBD2 identical over 8 bases. The CDR3 consists of 14 residues. Trimming took 4 bases from V and 4 from J; bases not matched to a gene: 7. Germline CDR1 SGHRS, CDR2 YFSETQ.

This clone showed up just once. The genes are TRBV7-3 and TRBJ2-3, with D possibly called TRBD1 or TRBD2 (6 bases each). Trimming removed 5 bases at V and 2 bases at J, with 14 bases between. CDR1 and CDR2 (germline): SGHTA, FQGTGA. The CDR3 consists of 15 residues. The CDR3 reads CASSRGGTYTDTQYF. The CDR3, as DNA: TGTGCCAGCAGCCGAGGGGGGACCTACACAGATACGCAGTATTTT.

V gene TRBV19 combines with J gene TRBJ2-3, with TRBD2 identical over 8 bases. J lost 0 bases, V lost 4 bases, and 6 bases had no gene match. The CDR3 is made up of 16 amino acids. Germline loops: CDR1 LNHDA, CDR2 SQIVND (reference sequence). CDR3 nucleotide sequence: TGTGCCAGTAGTACCCAGCGGGAGCTAAGCACAGATACGCAGTATTTT. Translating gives CASSTQRELSTDTQYF.